This T cell receptor beta chain is drawn from a study of T cell changes during pregnancy in multiple sclerosis. Germline V gene lookup returns CDR1 SEHNR and CDR2 FQNEAQ (reference sequence). The CDR3 contains 16 residues. Trimming left V 0 bases short and J 4 bases short, with 13 bases between. This clone was recorded a few times. The assay was immunoSEQ multiplex PCR, and TCRdb's table has in-frame clones only and misses some. Among over 50,000 clones listed, around 93% were seen once. The sample consisted of CD4+ T cells from peripheral blood mononuclear cells, taken after pregnancy. The receptor's source is a female donor with multiple sclerosis, enrolled in a pregnancy study. The gene calls are TRBV7-9 and TRBJ2-1, with a weak D call TRBD2 (6 bases). The CDR3 sequence is CASSLASGVGYNEQFF. CDR3 bases: TGTGCCAGCAGCTTAGCATCGGGAGTAGGGTACAATGAGCAGTTCTTC.